A selection of T cell receptor beta chains follows, all from one sample in a study of cytomegalovirus exposure and HLA in healthy donors. The data were produced by immunoSEQ multiplex PCR, yet TCRdb's version contains in-frame clones alone and is incomplete. The sample records approximately 150,000 clones, over 70% being singletons. The sample taken for sequencing was PBMCs. These receptors came from a woman aged 18-30 years in good health and CMV-seronegative. The CDR3 runs from the conserved cysteine through the conserved F or W. The D gene is left open where the match is weak. The size field is filled for only some rows; it gives once, few, many or a size class.

D | J | size | V | CDR3 | DNA
TRBD1 | TRBJ1-4 | NA | TRBV5-1 | CASSLVLQGGNEKLFF | TGCGCCAGCAGCTTGGTTCTACAGGGGGGTAATGAAAAACTGTTTTTT
TRBD1 | TRBJ1-5 | NA | TRBV19 | CATAGQANQPQHF | TGTGCCACTGCCGGACAGGCCAATCAGCCCCAGCATTTT
NA | TRBJ2-1 | NA | TRBV4-2 | CASSQSHRKGEIGNEQFF | TGTGCCAGCAGCCAGTCCCACAGGAAGGGGGAGATTGGAAATGAGCAGTTCTTC
TRBD1 | TRBJ1-1 | NA | TRBV6-1 | CASIRTGTNTEAFF | TGTGCCAGCATCCGGACAGGGACTAACACTGAAGCTTTCTTT
TRBD1 | TRBJ1-5 | once | TRBV6-1 | CASRKGTVLNPQHF | TGTGCCAGCAGAAAGGGGACAGTACTAAACCCCCAGCATTTT
TRBD2 | TRBJ2-3 | NA | TRBV5-6 | CASSRLSAGGFGTDTQYF | TGTGCCAGCAGCCGGTTGTCAGCGGGAGGTTTTGGAACAGATACGCAGTATTTT
NA | TRBJ1-5 | NA | TRBV27 | CASSPTSPGNQPQHF | TGTGCCAGCAGTCCAACCTCACCGGGCAATCAGCCCCAGCATTTT
NA | TRBJ2-7 | NA | TRBV11-2 | CASSPLTEQYF | TGTGCCAGCAGCCCTCTTACAGAGCAGTACTTC
NA | TRBJ2-3 | NA | TRBV5-1 | CASSSGFSTDTQYF | TGCGCCAGCAGCTCAGGGTTTAGCACAGATACGCAGTATTTT
NA | TRBJ2-1 | NA | TRBV6-1 | CASSENRPPPSGSYNEQFF | TGTGCCAGCAGTGAAAACCGGCCCCCCCCTAGTGGCTCCTACAATGAGCAGTTCTTC
NA | TRBJ1-5 | NA | TRBV19 | CASSQEGRQPQHF | TGTGCCAGTAGTCAGGAGGGGAGGCAGCCCCAGCATTTT
TRBD1 | TRBJ2-5 | NA | TRBV18 | CASSPNGQDGTQYF | TGTGCCAGCTCACCCAACGGACAGGACGGGACCCAGTACTTC
TRBD1 | TRBJ2-7 | NA | TRBV14 | CASSQLGGRGYEQYF | TGTGCCAGCAGCCAGCTAGGGGGCAGGGGCTACGAGCAGTACTTC
NA | TRBJ1-1 | NA | TRBV21-1 | CASSKGWAGLNTEAFF | TGTGCCAGCAGCAAAGGATGGGCAGGGCTCAACACTGAAGCTTTCTTT
NA | TRBJ1-5 | NA | TRBV2 | CASSEGSYSNQPQHF | TGTGCCAGCAGCGAGGGCTCTTATAGCAATCAGCCCCAGCATTTT
NA | TRBJ2-6 | NA | TRBV29-1 | CSVDPGGPGANVLTF | TGCAGCGTTGACCCCGGGGGTCCCGGGGCCAACGTCCTGACTTTC
TRBD1 | TRBJ2-5 | NA | TRBV7-9 | CSSSLGDRVQETQYF | TGTTCCAGCAGCTTAGGGGACAGGGTCCAAGAGACCCAGTACTTC
TRBD2 | TRBJ2-2 | NA | TRBV7-7 | CASSPHRAGVVGGELFF | TGTGCCAGCAGCCCCCATCGCGCGGGAGTTGTAGGCGGGGAGCTGTTTTTT
NA | TRBJ1-2 | few | TRBV30 | CAWTPRGGSYGYTF | TGTGCCTGGACCCCCCGGGGGGGTAGCTATGGCTACACCTTC
NA | TRBJ1-4 | few | TRBV7-9 | CASSAEGNLNEKLFF | TGTGCCAGCTCCGCGGAGGGCAACTTGAATGAAAAACTGTTTTTT
TRBD2 | TRBJ2-1 | NA | TRBV5-6 | CASSLGAGPSYNEQFF | TGTGCCAGCAGCTTAGGAGCGGGACCCTCCTACAATGAGCAGTTCTTC
TRBD2 | TRBJ2-2 | NA | TRBV2 | CASNPAGGTGELFF | TGTGCCAGCAATCCAGCGGGAGGGACCGGGGAGCTGTTTTTT
NA | TRBJ2-1 | NA | TRBV4-2 | CASSQESLTGNEQFF | TGTGCCAGCAGCCAAGAATCCTTGACAGGCAATGAGCAGTTCTTC
NA | TRBJ1-2 | NA | TRBV28 | CASSPPTGRNGYTF | TGTGCCAGCAGTCCACCGACCGGCAGGAATGGCTACACCTTC
TRBD1 | TRBJ1-1 | NA | TRBV19 | CASLRTDPGQGWPEAFF | TGTGCCAGCCTCAGAACAGATCCGGGACAGGGGTGGCCTGAAGCTTTCTTT
NA | TRBJ1-1 | NA | TRBV5-8 | CASSPDPGMNTEAFF | TGTGCCAGCAGCCCGGACCCAGGGATGAACACTGAAGCTTTCTTT
TRBD1 | TRBJ2-7 | few | TRBV7-9 | CASSSGQGAHEQYF | TGTGCCAGCAGCTCGGGACAGGGGGCCCACGAGCAGTACTTC
NA | TRBJ1-5 | NA | TRBV7-9 | CASSSDGRNQPQHF | TGTGCCAGCAGCTCGGACGGGAGGAATCAGCCCCAGCATTTT
TRBD1 | TRBJ2-7 | NA | TRBV2 | CASSKNRGPSYEQYF | TGTGCCAGCAGTAAAAACAGGGGGCCCTCCTACGAGCAGTACTTC
NA | TRBJ1-4 | few | TRBV5-1 | CASSFSRGNEKLFF | TGCGCCAGCAGCTTCAGCAGGGGTAATGAAAAACTGTTTTTT
TRBD1 | TRBJ1-3 | NA | TRBV6-1 | CASRESTGGGNTIYF | TGTGCCAGCAGGGAATCGACAGGGGGCGGAAACACCATATATTTT
TRBD2 | TRBJ2-7 | once | TRBV15 | CATSRDTAGGTSYEQYF | TGTGCCACCAGCAGAGATACAGCGGGAGGCACCTCCTACGAGCAGTACTTC
NA | TRBJ1-5 | NA | TRBV10-1 | CASIRQWNQPQHF | TGCGCCAGCATTAGACAGTGGAATCAGCCCCAGCATTTT
NA | TRBJ2-3 | few | TRBV30 | CAWSALTRTDTQYF | TGTGCCTGGAGTGCTCTAACCCGCACAGATACGCAGTATTTT
TRBD1 | TRBJ2-3 | few | TRBV30 | CAWSPSPGTGELNTQYF | TGTGCCTGGAGTCCCTCCCCCGGGACAGGGGAATTAAATACGCAGTATTTT
TRBD2 | TRBJ2-3 | NA | TRBV5-6 | CASSLPGTSNTDTQYF | TGTGCCAGCAGCTTACCCGGGACTAGCAACACAGATACGCAGTATTTT
NA | TRBJ2-1 | NA | TRBV5-6 | CASSLPYSYNEQFF | TGTGCCAGCAGCTTGCCCTACTCCTACAATGAGCAGTTCTTC
TRBD2 | TRBJ2-4 | NA | TRBV5-6 | CASSPTSGRVRGKNIQYF | TGTGCCAGCAGCCCGACTAGCGGGAGGGTTCGGGGCAAAAACATTCAGTACTTC
TRBD1 | TRBJ1-2 | NA | TRBV28 | CASRGLWTGGQNYGYTF | TGTGCCAGCAGGGGTCTTTGGACAGGGGGGCAAAACTATGGCTACACCTTC
TRBD1 | TRBJ2-5 | NA | TRBV5-4 | CASSLGQALQETQYF | TGTGCCAGCAGCTTAGGACAGGCCCTCCAAGAGACCCAGTACTTC
TRBD2 | TRBJ2-3 | NA | TRBV6-6 | CASSGTSGNTQYF | TGTGCCAGCAGCGGGACTAGCGGTAATACGCAGTATTTT
NA | TRBJ1-1 | NA | TRBV2 | CASGSLLPGQLNTEAFF | TGTGCCAGCGGTTCATTGTTACCGGGACAACTGAACACTGAAGCTTTCTTT
TRBD2 | TRBJ2-1 | NA | TRBV6-5 | CASSFPSGNNEQFF | TGTGCCAGCAGTTTTCCCAGCGGGAACAATGAGCAGTTCTTC
NA | TRBJ2-3 | NA | TRBV7-9 | CASSLRGQISTDTQYF | TGTGCCAGCAGCTTACGAGGGCAGATTAGCACAGATACGCAGTATTTT
TRBD2 | TRBJ2-5 | NA | TRBV30 | CACDAGTSFETQYF | TGTGCCTGCGACGCCGGGACTAGTTTTGAGACCCAGTACTTC
TRBD1 | TRBJ1-1 | NA | TRBV5-1 | CASSLSGTGHTEAFF | TGCGCCAGCAGCTTGTCAGGGACAGGGCACACTGAAGCTTTCTTT
NA | TRBJ2-1 | NA | TRBV4-1 | CASSQTPRAYNEQFF | TGCGCCAGCAGCCAAACCCCCAGGGCCTACAATGAGCAGTTCTTC
NA | TRBJ2-7 | NA | TRBV2 | CASSVVDEQYF | TGTGCCAGCAGTGTCGTAGACGAGCAGTACTTC
NA | TRBJ1-2 | few | TRBV10-3 | CAIATASGGYTF | TGTGCCATCGCTACAGCTTCAGGTGGCTACACCTTC
TRBD2 | TRBJ2-2 | NA | TRBV19 | CASSTLGLAENTGELFF | TGTGCCAGTAGCACGCTTGGACTAGCGGAAAACACCGGGGAGCTGTTTTTT
NA | TRBJ2-1 | NA | TRBV6-6 | CASSYLAPPYNEQFF | TGTGCCAGCAGTTACTTAGCGCCCCCATACAATGAGCAGTTCTTC
NA | TRBJ2-1 | once | TRBV6-5 | CASSSDYAYNEQFF | TGTGCCAGCAGTTCCGACTACGCCTACAATGAGCAGTTCTTC